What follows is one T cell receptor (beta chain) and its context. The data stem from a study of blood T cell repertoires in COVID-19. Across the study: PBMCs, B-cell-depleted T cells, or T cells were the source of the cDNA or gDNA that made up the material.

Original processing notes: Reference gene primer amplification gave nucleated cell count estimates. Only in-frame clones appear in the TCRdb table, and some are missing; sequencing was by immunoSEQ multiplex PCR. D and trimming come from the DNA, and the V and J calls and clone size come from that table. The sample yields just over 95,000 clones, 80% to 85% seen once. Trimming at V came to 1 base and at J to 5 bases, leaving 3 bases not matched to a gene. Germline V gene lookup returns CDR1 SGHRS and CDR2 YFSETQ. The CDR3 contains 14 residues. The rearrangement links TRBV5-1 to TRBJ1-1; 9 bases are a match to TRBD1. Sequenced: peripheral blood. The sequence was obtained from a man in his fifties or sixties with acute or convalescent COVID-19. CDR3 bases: TGCGCCAGCAGCTTGAGACAGGGGGAAACTGAAGCTTTCTTT. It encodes CASSLRQGETEAFF. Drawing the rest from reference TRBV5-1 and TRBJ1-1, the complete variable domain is KAGVTQTPRYLIKTRGQQVTLSCSPISGHRSVSWYQQTPGQGLQFLFEYFSETQRNKGNFPGRFSGRQFSNSRSEMNVSTLELGDSALYLCASSLRQGETEAFFGQGTRLTVV.